What follows are 20 T cell receptor beta chains derived from one specimen sequenced in a study of siplizumab effects on memory and regulatory T cells. The protocol was immunoSEQ multiplex PCR, while the TCRdb copy is restricted to in-frame clones and leaves out a portion. Of fewer than 120,000 clones listed, roughly 92% were seen once; the top ten hold 1% to 1.5%. The specimen was CD4+ T cells sorted from blood. Receptors were obtained from a human donor in good health.

The chain carries TRBV5-1 and TRBJ2-6; either TRBD1 or TRBD2 may fit D (5 bases each). The CDR3 contains 19 residues. V lost 0 bases and J 2 bases, leaving 18 bases between the germline ends. The germline V gene encodes CDR1 SGHRS and CDR2 YFSETQ. The CDR3, as DNA: TGCGCCAGCAGCTTGGATGGGGGTGGGCGCACTACTGGGGCCAACGTCCTGACTTTC. This codes for CASSLDGGGRTTGANVLTF.

This rearrangement joins TRBV19 to TRBJ1-4; 7 bases are shared with TRBD1. Germline V gene sequence: CDR1 LNHDA, CDR2 SQIVND (reference sequence). V was pared by 10 bases and J by 2 bases, with 7 bases of the junction left unmatched. CDR3 length: 14 amino acids. The CDR3 region has the DNA TGTGCCACCCGGAAGGACAGGACTAATGAAAAACTGTTTTTT. Its translation: CATRKDRTNEKLFF.

This clone has a single count. Other nucleotide sequences in the sample specify the same CDR3. This chain uses TRBV18 with TRBJ1-5, with 8 positions matching TRBD1. The CDR3 is made up of 14 amino acids. Germline CDR1 is KGHSH and CDR2 is LQKENI. V gave up 4 bases and J gave up 2 bases; unmatched junction bases: 1. DNA for the CDR3: TGTGCCAGCTCACTGGGACAGGGCAATCAGCCCCAGCATTTT. Protein: CASSLGQGNQPQHF. Using reference TRBV18 and TRBJ1-5 for the parts outside the CDR3, the full variable domain is NAGVMQNPRHLVRRRGQEARLRCSPMKGHSHVYWYRQLPEEGLKFMVYLQKENIIDESGMPKERFSAEFPKEGPSILRIQQVVRGDSAAYFCASSLGQGNQPQHFGDGTRLSIL.

The CDR3 nucleotides read TGCAGTGCTGGGGTGCAGCCCCAGCATTTT. Translation gives CSAGVQPQHF. The J gene is TRBJ1-5, the V gene TRBV20-1; D ambiguous. This CDR3 is 10 amino acids long. V dropped 5 bases and J dropped 7 bases, with 6 bases sitting between them. CDR1 and CDR2 from the germline V gene are DFQATT and SNEGSKA (reference sequence).

The rearrangement uses TRBV19 and TRBJ2-7, with 8 bases fitting TRBD2. V lost 3 bases to trimming and J lost 3 bases; unmatched junction nucleotides: 7. Germline CDR1 and CDR2: LNHDA and SQIVND (reference sequence). There are 15 residues in the CDR3. The CDR3: CASSIKTSGNYEQYF. DNA of the CDR3: TGTGCCAGTAGTATTAAAACTAGCGGCAACTACGAGCAGTACTTC.

V gene TRBV5-1 combines with J gene TRBJ1-1; 10 bases align to TRBD1. This CDR3 is built from 14 residues. Trimming cost V 4 bases and J 5 bases; bases outside gene matches: 5. Per germline, CDR1 SGHRS and CDR2 YFSETQ. The CDR3 region is CASSGGQGFTEAFF. CDR3 nucleotides: TGCGCCAGCAGCGGGGGACAGGGGTTTACTGAAGCTTTCTTT.

The J gene is TRBJ1-5, the V gene TRBV6-1, with 8 bases identical to TRBD1. The CDR3 length is 20 residues. Germline assignment: CDR1 MNHNS and CDR2 SASEGT. V shed 1 base, J shed 10 bases, and the junction held 24 bases outside the gene matches. The CDR3 sequence: CASSEVEGWFSGGGIGPQHF. The CDR3 DNA reads TGTGCCAGCAGTGAAGTGGAGGGATGGTTCTCAGGGGGCGGAATAGGTCCCCAGCATTTT.

The V and J genes are TRBV18 and TRBJ2-4, with D perhaps TRBD2 (6 bases). Germline CDR1 and CDR2: KGHSH and LQKENI. V was clipped by 5 bases and J by 9 bases, with 8 bases between them. This CDR3 spans 11 amino acids. CDR3 bases: TGTGCCAGCTCAGCGGAGGGCATTCAGTACTTC. This gives the protein CASSAEGIQYF.

In DNA, the CDR3 is TGTGCCAGTAGTTTCCGACAGGGTCGGACTGCCCAGTTCTTC. Translation gives CASSFRQGRTAQFF. The J gene is TRBJ2-1, the V gene TRBV19; 7 positions match TRBD1. Germline V lookup: CDR1 LNHDA, CDR2 SQIVND (reference sequence). J lost 13 bases, V lost 5 bases, and 14 bases had no gene match. This CDR3 has 14 amino acids.

This rearrangement joins TRBV9 to TRBJ1-5; 8 bases fit TRBD1. Trimming removed 3 bases from V and 2 bases from J; junction bases left unmatched: 4. CDR3 length: 15 amino acids. CDR1 and CDR2 from the germline V gene are SGDLS and YYNGEE. CDR3 amino acids: CASSADRAGNQPQHF. CDR3 nucleotides: TGTGCCAGCAGCGCGGACAGGGCAGGCAATCAGCCCCAGCATTTT.

The genes are TRBV2 and TRBJ1-1; D gene ambiguous. The CDR3 is 12 amino acids. The germline V gene encodes CDR1 SNHLY and CDR2 FYNNEI. V gave up 6 bases and J gave up 0 bases, with 5 bases separating them. CDR3 in amino acids: CASSGLNTEAFF. CDR3 nucleotide sequence: TGTGCCAGCAGCGGGTTGAACACTGAAGCTTTCTTT.

Only a few counts were recorded for this clone. In DNA form, the CDR3 reads TGTGCCAGCAGCTTGACAGGGGGGAAGGCTCAAGAGACCCAGTACTTC. It specifies CASSLTGGKAQETQYF. This chain connects TRBV11-2 to TRBJ2-5, with 9 nucleotides matching TRBD1. Germline loops: CDR1 SGHAT, CDR2 FQNNGV. This CDR3 is 16 amino acids long. Trimming took 3 bases from V and 2 from J; bases not matched to a gene: 7.

The chain couples TRBV2 to TRBJ2-7, with 10 bases fitting TRBD2. The trim removed 6 bases at V and 2 bases at J, leaving 16 bases unmatched. The germline CDR1 and CDR2 sequences are SNHLY and FYNNEI. The CDR3 covers 18 residues. CDR3 coding DNA: TGTGCCAGCAGGGGGCTCCGATACGGACTAGCGGAAACCTACGAGCAGTACTTC. This codes for CASRGLRYGLAETYEQYF.

This clone has a handful of counts. The chain recombines TRBV6-6 with TRBJ2-5; possibly TRBD2 for D (6 bases). Germline CDR1 and CDR2: MNHNY and SVGAGI (reference sequence). The ends were cut back, 6 bases at V and 5 bases at J, with 16 bases in the middle. The CDR3 runs to 14 residues. The CDR3 bases are TGTGCCAGCAGGGGGGACCTCGGAGGGGAGACCCAGTACTTC. The encoded protein is CASRGDLGGETQYF.

J is TRBJ2-1 and V is TRBV5-1; TRBD2 is a possible D gene (6 bases). V dropped 4 bases and J dropped 9 bases, with 20 bases sitting between them. Germline CDR1 reads SGHRS; CDR2 reads YFSETQ. The CDR3 is 15 residues long. The CDR3 loop is CASSRVPGLWGEQFF. The CDR3 region has the DNA TGCGCCAGCAGCCGAGTCCCGGGACTTTGGGGTGAGCAGTTCTTC.

DNA of the CDR3: TGCGCCAGCAGCTACGTGACAGGGGTGGCCAATGAGCAGTTCTTC. Translated: CASSYVTGVANEQFF. This chain joins TRBV5-1 and TRBJ2-1, with 8 bases lining up with TRBD1. From germline, CDR1 is SGHRS and CDR2 YFSETQ. V was clipped by 3 bases and J by 6 bases; unmatched bases: 8. The CDR3 loop spans 15 amino acids.

J is TRBJ2-7 and V is TRBV28; 7 positions agree with TRBD2. The CDR3 has 15 residues. Germline-derived CDR1 and CDR2 are MDHEN and SYDVKM. V was clipped by 6 bases and J by 2 bases; unmatched bases: 10. The CDR3 sequence: CASRSPGGGAYEQYF. Here the CDR3 DNA reads TGTGCCAGCAGATCCCCGGGGGGTGGTGCCTACGAGCAGTACTTC.

This clone was detected a few times. The chain is built from TRBV5-1 and TRBJ1-4; 10 positions agree with TRBD1. This CDR3 is 14 amino acids long. Trimming at V came to 4 bases and at J to 6 bases, leaving 3 bases not matched to a gene. Germline values: CDR1 SGHRS, CDR2 YFSETQ. CDR3 DNA: TGCGCCAGCAGCACCGGGACAGGGGATGAAAAACTGTTTTTT. It translates to CASSTGTGDEKLFF.

V gene TRBV18 combines with J gene TRBJ1-1; weak D call: TRBD1 (5 bases). V shed 3 bases and J shed 7 bases, with 12 bases lying between them. The length of the CDR3 is 13 residues. Germline CDR1 reads KGHSH; CDR2 reads LQKENI. The DNA for the CDR3 is TGTGCCAGCTCACCGGGGGAGGTTGGTGAAGCTTTCTTT. It yields the protein CASSPGEVGEAFF.

V is TRBV7-2 and J is TRBJ1-1; 8 bases match TRBD1. The CDR3 is made up of 14 amino acids. Germline CDR1 and CDR2: SGHTA and FQGNSA. Losses at the gene ends were 3 bases for V and 6 bases for J; bases not matched to a gene: 6. The CDR3 spells CASSFGQGRSEAFF. In DNA, the CDR3 is TGTGCCAGCAGCTTTGGACAGGGACGGTCTGAAGCTTTCTTT.